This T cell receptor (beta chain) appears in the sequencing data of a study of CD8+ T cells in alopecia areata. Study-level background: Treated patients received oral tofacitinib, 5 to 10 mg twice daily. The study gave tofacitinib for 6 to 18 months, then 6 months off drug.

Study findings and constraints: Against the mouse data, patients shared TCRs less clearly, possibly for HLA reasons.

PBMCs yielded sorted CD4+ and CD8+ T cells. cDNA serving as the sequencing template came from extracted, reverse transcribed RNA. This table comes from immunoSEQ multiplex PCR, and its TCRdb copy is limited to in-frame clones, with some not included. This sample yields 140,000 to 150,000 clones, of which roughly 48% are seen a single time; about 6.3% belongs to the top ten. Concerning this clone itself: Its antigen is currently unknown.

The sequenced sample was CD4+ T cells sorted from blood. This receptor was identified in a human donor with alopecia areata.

The CDR3, as DNA: TGCGCCAGCAGCCCGACAGGGGTAAACTATGGCTACACCTTC. Its protein product is CASSPTGVNYGYTF. The chain couples TRBV4-1 to TRBJ1-2; 8 positions match TRBD1. V shed 4 bases and J 2 bases; nucleotides not matched to a gene: 3. This CDR3 is 14 amino acids long. Germline V lookup: CDR1 MGHRA, CDR2 YSYEKL.